The entry below describes one T cell receptor (beta chain). What it recognizes is unknown. The data were taken from a study of early stage breast cancer tumors. Study information: Average read coverage per sample was around 10-fold.

Trimming stripped 4 bases from V and 8 bases from J, with 9 bases between. The CDR3 length is 11 residues. Germline CDR1 reads MNHEY; CDR2 reads SMNVEV (reference sequence). Here immunoSEQ multiplex PCR was the method, and the copy in TCRdb shows in-frame clones only, minus some. The table shows about 28,000 clones, with 80% occurring only once. Regarding the study as a whole: Tumors had around 2.3-fold higher T cell density than normal breast.

V gene TRBV27 combines with J gene TRBJ2-7, with D possibly matching TRBD2 (6 bases). This TCR came from a person between 60 and 69 years old with breast cancer. The sequenced material came from blood. Here the CDR3 DNA reads TGTGCCAGCAGTTCCGGGACTCAGCAGTACTTC. Residues: CASSSGTQQYF.